A selection of T cell receptor beta chains follows, all from one sample in a study of control samples from healthy donors and cancer patients. Repertoires were generated with immunoSEQ multiplex PCR, while TCRdb's copy carries only in-frame clones and drops some. The sample lists about 15,000 clones, roughly 80% occurring once. Sequencing was done on a sample of formalin-fixed, paraffin-embedded tissue. These receptors all stem from a female donor with lung cancer. The CDR3 runs from the conserved cysteine through the conserved F or W. Fields, in order: J gene, D gene, V gene, CDR3 protein. D genes are given only for firm matches.

TRBJ2-7	NA	TRBV7-3	CASNRLLQGKTYEQYF
TRBJ1-1	NA	TRBV7-2	CASSLGGGTEAFF
TRBJ2-2	TRBD2	TRBV6-2/TRBV6-3	CASSYLGRWNTGELFF
TRBJ1-2	NA	TRBV18	CASSPIPTGDYGYTF
TRBJ1-6	NA	TRBV7-2	CASSLDRRGRSPLHF
TRBJ2-3	NA	TRBV24-1	CATSAESTDTQYF
TRBJ1-1	TRBD1	TRBV27	CASSLGGQGNTEAFF
TRBJ1-3	NA	TRBV4-1	CASSQVLTGSSGNTIYF
TRBJ1-1	NA	TRBV6-5	CASSFGSLNTEAFF
TRBJ2-7	NA	TRBV4-1	CASSQEGGGSYEQYF
TRBJ1-1	TRBD1	TRBV3-1/TRBV3-2	CASSPRDRNTEAFF
TRBJ2-7	TRBD1	TRBV27	CASSETGRLDEQYF
TRBJ2-7	NA	TRBV5-5	CASSFNRDSYEQYF
TRBJ2-2	NA	TRBV7-8	CASSLLTATNTGELFF
TRBJ2-5	NA	TRBV10-3	CAISAAGVKETQYF
TRBJ2-6	NA	TRBV19	CASSLGHVSGANVLTF
TRBJ2-7	TRBD1	TRBV11-2	CASSPLQGSYEQYF
TRBJ2-5	NA	TRBV7-2	CASSLGGKQETQYF
TRBJ1-2	NA	TRBV4-1	CASSQDAGNEVYGYTF
TRBJ2-5	TRBD2	TRBV7-2	CASSFTGLAGGGETQYF
TRBJ1-3	NA	TRBV7-2	CASSSSIGNTIYF
TRBJ2-7	TRBD1	TRBV7-3	CASSSTGGAPGEQYF
TRBJ1-4	NA	TRBV12-3/TRBV12-4	CASRINEKLFF
TRBJ2-1	NA	TRBV7-9	CASSFPRISYNEQFF
TRBJ1-5	NA	TRBV2	CASSADSHSNQPQHF
TRBJ1-3	TRBD1	TRBV11-3	CASSPGQSSGNTIYF
TRBJ1-1	NA	TRBV2	CASRVPRSTEAFF
TRBJ1-4	TRBD1	TRBV2	CASSPGQGLSEKLFF
TRBJ2-1	NA	TRBV4-3	CASSQVGVGYNEQFF
TRBJ1-5	TRBD1	TRBV7-8	CASSWQGANQPQHF